The rows below give T cell receptor beta chains drawn from one sample of a study of identical twins. TCRdb redid the calling of the 5' RACE reads with MiXCR, one entry per CDR3 protein. The sample has 550,000 to 800,000 distinct CDR3 sequences, under 8.5% seen once; the top ten hold less than 2%. This sample was also put to use in a study of yellow fever vaccine responses in identical twins.

The sample taken for sequencing was PBMCs. These receptors all stem from a woman between 18 and 30 years old in good health. The CDR3 runs from the conserved cysteine through the conserved F or W. D genes are given only for firm matches. Clone size, where shown, is once, few, many, or a class for clones that have expanded.

V	J	size	D	CDR3	DNA
TRBV28	TRBJ2-7	NA	TRBD2	CASSTEGTSAYEQYF	TGTGCCAGCAGTACCGAGGGGACTAGCGCCTACGAGCAGTACTTC
TRBV7-3	TRBJ2-1	NA	NA	CASRKAAPSYNEQFF	TGTGCCAGCAGAAAAGCGGCCCCCTCCTACAATGAGCAGTTCTTC
TRBV20-1	TRBJ2-7	NA	NA	CSAHDRDTVGYEQYF	TGCAGTGCCCACGACCGGGACACCGTGGGGTACGAGCAGTACTTC
TRBV24-1	TRBJ2-1	many	TRBD2	CATSDFGTSGGYNEQFF	TGTGCCACCAGTGATTTTGGGACTAGCGGGGGGTACAATGAGCAGTTCTTC
TRBV5-1	TRBJ1-1	many	TRBD1	CASSLAGRGSYTEAFF	TGCGCCAGCAGCTTGGCCGGCAGGGGGTCGTACACTGAAGCTTTCTTT
TRBV12-3/TRBV12-4	TRBJ2-1	many	NA	CASSLDQQGSYNEQFF	TGTGCCAGCAGTTTAGACCAACAGGGTTCCTACAATGAGCAGTTCTTC
TRBV7-2	TRBJ2-1	many	TRBD1	CASSKVWDRSYNEQFF	TGTGCCAGCAGCAAAGTTTGGGACAGATCCTACAATGAGCAGTTCTTC
TRBV12-3/TRBV12-4	TRBJ2-7	few	TRBD2	CASSSQLADSYEQYF	TGTGCCAGCAGTTCCCAACTAGCGGACTCCTACGAGCAGTACTTC
TRBV27	TRBJ1-2	many	NA	CASSFGSELYGYTF	TGTGCCAGCAGTTTCGGGTCGGAGTTATATGGCTACACCTTC
TRBV9	TRBJ1-1	many	TRBD1	CASSLTGTGGTEAFF	TGTGCCAGCAGCTTAACCGGGACAGGGGGCACTGAAGCTTTCTTT
TRBV28	TRBJ2-7	many	NA	CASSFRGRGAYHEQYF	TGTGCCAGCAGTTTCCGGGGCCGGGGGGCCTACCACGAGCAGTACTTC
TRBV18	TRBJ1-1	NA	NA	CASSPRVVVDTEAFF	TGTGCCAGCTCACCACGCGTGGTTGTGGACACTGAAGCTTTCTTT
TRBV5-6	TRBJ2-2	NA	NA	CASSFEGGANTGELFF	TGTGCCAGCAGCTTTGAGGGGGGGGCGAACACCGGGGAGCTGTTTTTT
TRBV7-9	TRBJ2-7	few	TRBD2	CASSSTLAGIYEQYF	TGTGCCAGCAGCTCCACCCTAGCGGGGATCTACGAGCAGTACTTC
TRBV27	TRBJ1-4	NA	NA	CASSFSRSGEKLFF	TGTGCCAGCAGTTTCAGTAGGTCTGGTGAAAAACTGTTTTTT
TRBV12-3/TRBV12-4	TRBJ1-5	many	NA	CASSPTRSNQPQHF	TGTGCCAGCAGTCCGACACGTAGCAATCAGCCCCAGCATTTT
TRBV7-8	TRBJ2-7	few	NA	CASSFYGVYEQYF	TGTGCCAGCAGCTTTTATGGGGTCTACGAGCAGTACTTC
TRBV20-1	TRBJ1-1	NA	NA	CSARDPGKNTEAFF	TGCAGTGCTCGAGACCCGGGTAAAAACACTGAAGCTTTCTTT
TRBV28	TRBJ1-5	few	NA	CASSTDTSNQPQHF	TGTGCCAGCAGCACCGACACTAGCAATCAGCCCCAGCATTTT
TRBV28	TRBJ2-7	few	TRBD1	CASNGQGARNEQYF	TGTGCCAGCAACGGACAGGGGGCGCGGAACGAGCAGTACTTC
TRBV12-5	TRBJ1-1	many	NA	CASGLGPISTMNTEAFF	TGTGCTAGTGGTTTAGGACCGATATCGACCATGAACACTGAAGCTTTCTTT
TRBV5-5	TRBJ2-3	many	NA	CASSLGGTRGDTQYF	TGTGCCAGCAGCTTGGGCGGGACCCGCGGTGATACGCAGTATTTT
TRBV3-1	TRBJ1-1	NA	NA	CASSQDQSRVNTEAFF	TGTGCCAGCAGCCAAGATCAGAGCAGGGTGAACACTGAAGCTTTCTTT
TRBV12-3/TRBV12-4	TRBJ2-2	few	TRBD1	CASSFGQGVYTGELFF	TGTGCCAGCAGTTTTGGACAGGGAGTTTACACCGGGGAGCTGTTTTTT
TRBV12-3/TRBV12-4	TRBJ1-6	many	NA	CASSPTGNSPLHF	TGTGCCAGCAGTCCTACAGGGAATTCACCCCTCCACTTT
TRBV7-2	TRBJ2-3	NA	NA	CASSPRLSRVARDTQYF	TGTGCCAGCAGCCCACGGCTGTCACGGGTCGCGCGGGATACGCAGTATTTT
TRBV6-1	TRBJ1-2	NA	TRBD1	CASRRQGTNYGYTF	TGTGCCAGCAGGAGACAGGGGACTAACTATGGCTACACCTTC
TRBV7-8	TRBJ2-1	NA	TRBD1	CASSLTRDRGFNEQFF	TGTGCCAGCAGCTTGACCCGGGACAGGGGATTCAATGAGCAGTTCTTC
TRBV14	TRBJ2-7	many	NA	CASSRRQTDYEQYF	TGTGCCAGCAGCCGTCGACAGACCGACTACGAGCAGTACTTC
TRBV20-1	TRBJ2-1	many	NA	CSARETGYNEQFF	TGCAGTGCTAGAGAGACGGGCTACAATGAGCAGTTCTTC
TRBV3-1	TRBJ2-7	few	TRBD1	CASSLKWDRSYEQYF	TGTGCCAGCAGCCTGAAGTGGGACAGGTCCTACGAGCAGTACTTC
TRBV28	TRBJ2-2	few	TRBD1	CASSTDRGRVHGELFF	TGTGCCAGCAGCACAGACAGGGGTCGAGTTCACGGGGAGCTGTTTTTT
TRBV11-3	TRBJ2-1	many	TRBD1	CASSLGDRVIGDNEQFF	TGTGCCAGCAGCTTAGGGGACAGGGTAATAGGTGACAATGAGCAGTTCTTC
TRBV1	TRBJ2-5	NA	NA	CTSSQRFLRGETQYF	TGCACCAGCAGCCAGAGATTCTTACGGGGAGAGACCCAGTACTTC
TRBV15	TRBJ2-3	NA	NA	CATSRDLEAGDTDTQYF	TGTGCCACCAGCAGAGATCTTGAGGCCGGGGACACAGATACGCAGTATTTT
TRBV12-3/TRBV12-4	TRBJ2-5	many	TRBD2	CASSPGLAGGRAETQYF	TGTGCCAGCAGCCCGGGACTAGCGGGGGGAAGAGCAGAGACCCAGTACTTC
TRBV10-3	TRBJ1-6	NA	TRBD1	CAISELPGTDLRSPLHF	TGTGCCATCAGTGAGCTTCCCGGGACAGACCTCCGATCACCCCTCCACTTT
TRBV12-3/TRBV12-4	TRBJ2-4	many	NA	CASSLSGSENIQYF	TGTGCCAGCAGTTTATCGGGCAGCGAAAACATTCAGTACTTC
TRBV20-1	TRBJ2-6	many	NA	CSAWHRVSGANVLTF	TGCAGTGCTTGGCACAGGGTCTCTGGGGCCAACGTCCTGACTTTC
TRBV28	TRBJ1-1	few	NA	CASSLRQGKAFF	TGTGCCAGCAGTTTAAGGCAGGGTAAAGCTTTCTTT
TRBV11-2	TRBJ2-1	few	NA	CASSLEERGGLVGGNEQFF	TGTGCCAGCAGCTTAGAGGAGAGGGGGGGGCTGGTTGGCGGTAATGAGCAGTTCTTC
TRBV15	TRBJ2-2	NA	TRBD2	CATSRDKLAGNTGELFF	TGTGCCACCAGCAGAGATAAACTAGCGGGGAACACCGGGGAGCTGTTTTTT
TRBV7-6	TRBJ2-1	NA	NA	CASSLAGELNEQFF	TGTGCCAGCAGCTTAGCGGGGGAGTTGAATGAGCAGTTCTTC
TRBV5-1	TRBJ2-3	NA	TRBD2	CASSDRLAGGSTDTQYF	TGCGCCAGCAGCGACAGACTAGCGGGAGGTAGCACAGATACGCAGTATTTT
TRBV6-1	TRBJ2-2	many	NA	CASRPERTNTGELFF	TGTGCCAGCAGGCCGGAGCGTACGAACACCGGGGAGCTGTTTTTT
TRBV3-1	TRBJ1-1	few	NA	CASSQGALNTEAFF	TGTGCCAGCAGCCAAGGGGCACTGAACACTGAAGCTTTCTTT
TRBV10-3	TRBJ2-3	few	NA	CAIGSWGTSTDTQYF	TGTGCCATCGGGTCGTGGGGGACAAGCACAGATACGCAGTATTTT
TRBV3-1	TRBJ2-2	many	NA	CASSQEAGNTGELFF	TGTGCCAGCAGCCAAGAGGCAGGGAACACCGGGGAGCTGTTTTTT
TRBV18	TRBJ2-2	few	NA	CASSAGGTGTGELFF	TGTGCCAGCTCCGCCGGGGGAACGGGAACCGGGGAGCTGTTTTTT
TRBV5-6	TRBJ2-3	NA	NA	CASSLGGLVGPDTQYF	TGTGCCAGCAGCTTGGGGGGGCTAGTAGGCCCCGATACGCAGTATTTT
TRBV12-3/TRBV12-4	TRBJ2-2	many	TRBD1	CASSPTWTGTGELFF	TGTGCCAGCAGTCCCACCTGGACAGGCACCGGGGAGCTGTTTTTT
TRBV3-1	TRBJ2-5	many	NA	CASSQVGSRYQETQYF	TGTGCCAGCAGCCAAGTGGGCTCCCGGTACCAAGAGACCCAGTACTTC
TRBV6-1	TRBJ2-3	few	NA	CASSPQWGGDTDTQYF	TGTGCCAGCAGTCCCCAATGGGGGGGCGACACAGATACGCAGTATTTT
TRBV2	TRBJ2-1	many	TRBD2	CATAGLGGYNEQFF	TGTGCCACCGCGGGACTAGGAGGTTACAATGAGCAGTTCTTC
TRBV29-1	TRBJ2-1	few	TRBD1	CSVEAGTGNEQFF	TGCAGCGTTGAGGCAGGGACAGGGAACGAGCAGTTCTTC